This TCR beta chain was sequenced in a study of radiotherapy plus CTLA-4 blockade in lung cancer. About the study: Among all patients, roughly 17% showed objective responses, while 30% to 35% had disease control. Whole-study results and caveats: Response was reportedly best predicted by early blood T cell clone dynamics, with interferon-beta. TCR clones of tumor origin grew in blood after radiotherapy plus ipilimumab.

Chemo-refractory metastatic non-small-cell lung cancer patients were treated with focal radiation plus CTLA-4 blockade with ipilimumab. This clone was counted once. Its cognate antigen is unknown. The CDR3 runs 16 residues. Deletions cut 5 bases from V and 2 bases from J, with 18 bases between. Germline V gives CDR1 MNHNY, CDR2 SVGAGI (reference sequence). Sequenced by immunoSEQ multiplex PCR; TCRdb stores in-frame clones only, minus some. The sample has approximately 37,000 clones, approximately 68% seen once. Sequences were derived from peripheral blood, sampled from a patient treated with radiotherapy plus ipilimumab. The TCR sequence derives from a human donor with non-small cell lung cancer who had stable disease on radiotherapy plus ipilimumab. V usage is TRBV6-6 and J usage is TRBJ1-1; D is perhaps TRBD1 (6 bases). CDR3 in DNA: TGTGCCAGCAGTGGGTTTAAGGGACAATCCAACACTGAAGCTTTCTTT. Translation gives CASSGFKGQSNTEAFF.